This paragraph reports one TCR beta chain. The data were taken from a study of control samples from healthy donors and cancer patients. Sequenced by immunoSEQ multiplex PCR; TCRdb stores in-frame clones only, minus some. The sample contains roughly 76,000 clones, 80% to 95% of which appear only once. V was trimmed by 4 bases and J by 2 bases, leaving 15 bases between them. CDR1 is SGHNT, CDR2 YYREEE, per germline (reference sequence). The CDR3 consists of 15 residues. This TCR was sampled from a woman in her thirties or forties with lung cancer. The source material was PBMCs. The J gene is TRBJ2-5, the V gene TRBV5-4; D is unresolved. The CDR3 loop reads CASSLGPSSQETQYF. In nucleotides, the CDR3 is TGTGCCAGCAGCCTTGGCCCCAGCTCTCAAGAGACCCAGTACTTC.